Listed here is a single T cell receptor (beta chain). The data stem from a study of shared clonotypes between healthy human individuals. The donors were all Caucasian adults (living in Nashville, Tennessee). Clones were read by immunoSEQ multiplex PCR, and TCRdb kept only the in-frame ones, dropping some. The sample carries under 85,000 clones, 60% to 70% recorded once. The CDR3 totals 11 residues. The genes are TRBV21-1 and TRBJ2-7. TRBV21-1 has pseudogene status. Sequencing input: memory CD8+ T cells sorted from blood. Subset defined: CD45RO+ cells pooled with CCR7-negative TemRA cells. This clonotype was obtained from a man aged 25-45 years in good health. CDR3: CASSKGDEQYF. CDR3 nucleotide sequence: TGTGCCAGCAGCAAAGGGGACGAGCAGTACTTC.